Presented here are 27 T cell receptor beta chains from one specimen sequenced in a study of blood T cells in healthy people across ages. Alongside a J-beta primer mix, a sample-barcoded 5' primer served in a second PCR lasting roughly 6 to 12 cycles. TCRdb reprocessed the 5' RACE reads via MiXCR and lists one record per CDR3 protein. The top ten hold 3% of the sample, which has 700,000 to 900,000 distinct CDR3 sequences, 20% to 30% seen once. This same sample was also taken into another study, of T cells of mothers and their children.

Material for sequencing was blood. These TCRs come from a boy aged 10-17 years in good health.

The chain has TRBV18 and TRBJ2-5, with 8 bases aligning to TRBD1. CDR1 is KGHSH and CDR2 is LQKENI in the germline V gene. V trimming: 3 bases; J trimming: 3 bases; junction bases outside the gene matches: 6. CDR3 length: 15 residues. CDR3: CASSPLTGAKETQYF. CDR3 sequence (DNA): TGTGCCAGCTCACCCTTGACAGGGGCGAAAGAGACCCAGTACTTC.

This chain connects TRBV7-2 to TRBJ1-4; unclear D gene. The CDR3 runs to 13 residues. The germline CDR1 and CDR2 sequences are SGHTA and FQGNSA. Trimming cost V 2 bases and J 9 bases, with 10 bases left between them. Here the CDR3 DNA reads TGTGCCAGCAGCTTACCCAGCAAGCAAAAACTGTTTTTT. It yields the protein CASSLPSKQKLFF. The full variable domain, in which reference TRBV7-2 and TRBJ1-4 provide the parts outside the CDR3, is GAGVSQSPSNKVTEKGKDVELRCDPISGHTALYWYRQSLGQGLEFLIYFQGNSAPDKSGLPSDRFSAERTGGSVSTLTIQRTQQEDSAVYLCASSLPSKQKLFFGSGTQLSVL.

This clonotype was recorded a few times. The chain recombines TRBV27 with TRBJ2-1; TRBD2 matches 8 bases. Germline V gives CDR1 MNHEY, CDR2 SMNVEV (reference sequence). V was clipped by 11 bases and J by 9 bases; unmatched bases: 9. CDR3 length: 12 amino acids. In DNA, the CDR3 is TGTGCCGCAACGGGGGGGTTAGGTGAGCAGTTCTTC. Translation gives CAATGGLGEQFF.

The chain joins TRBV10-3 to TRBJ2-2; 7 positions match TRBD1. The junction had 1 base not matched to a gene; V was cut back by 4 bases and J by 5 bases. Germline-derived CDR1 and CDR2 are ENHRY and SYGVKD. This CDR3 comprises 13 residues. Here the CDR3 reads CAISVQGTGELFF. CDR3 bases: TGTGCCATCAGTGTACAGGGGACCGGGGAGCTGTTTTTT.

This clonotype has a handful of counts. The V gene is TRBV3-1, the J gene TRBJ2-3; D is perhaps TRBD1 or TRBD2 (5 bases each). V was shortened by 4 bases and J by 4 bases, with 12 bases between the two germline ends. The CDR3 runs to 14 residues. Germline CDR1 reads LGHDT; CDR2 reads YNNKEL (reference sequence). The CDR3, as DNA: TGTGCCAGCAGCCGTACTCGGGGCTCAGATACGCAGTATTTT. Encoded protein: CASSRTRGSDTQYF.

This clonotype was counted a few times. The chain employs TRBV19 and TRBJ1-5, with TRBD1 matching over 7 bases. There are 13 residues in the CDR3. The V gene's germline CDR1 is LNHDA and CDR2 SQIVND (reference sequence). After removal of 7 bases from V and 7 bases from J, the junction contained 7 bases not matched to a gene. The CDR3 sequence is CASTTGAGQPQHF. CDR3 nucleotide sequence: TGTGCCAGTACCACAGGGGCCGGACAGCCCCAGCATTTT.

In this sample, this clonotype turned up many times. This chain uses TRBV5-5 with TRBJ2-4; tentatively, D is TRBD2 (6 bases). Germline CDR1 reads SGHKS; CDR2 reads YYEKEE (reference sequence). Trimming took off 0 bases at V and 8 bases at J, with 9 bases between the two ends. This CDR3 spans 13 amino acids. The CDR3 DNA follows: TGTGCCAGCAGCTTGGAGTGGGGGGACATTCAGTACTTC. Encoded protein: CASSLEWGDIQYF.

This clonotype showed up just a few times. This rearrangement joins TRBV6-5 to TRBJ1-4; weak D call: TRBD1 (6 bases). V was pared by 5 bases and J by 5 bases, with 12 bases between. Germline V gives CDR1 MNHEY, CDR2 SVGAGI. CDR3 size: 14 residues. The CDR3 coding sequence is TGTGCCAGCAGTCGGACAGTGTTAAATGAAAAACTGTTTTTT. Translating gives CASSRTVLNEKLFF.

The chain couples TRBV4-2 to TRBJ2-3; 9 bases agree with TRBD2. J lost 0 bases, V lost 3 bases, and 7 bases had no gene match. Germline values: CDR1 LGHNA, CDR2 YNFKEQ. CDR3 length: 17 residues. The CDR3 spells CASSQKAGGYSTDTQYF. CDR3 DNA sequence: TGTGCCAGCAGCCAGAAGGCGGGGGGGTATAGCACAGATACGCAGTATTTT.

J is TRBJ1-2 and V is TRBV6-1, with D unresolved. Trimming took off 2 bases at V and 0 bases at J, with 16 bases between the two ends. This CDR3 comprises 17 residues. The germline gives CDR1 MNHNS, CDR2 SASEGT. CDR3 nucleotide sequence: TGTGCCAGCAGTGAATTTACGTGGGGTCCCGCTAACTATGGCTACACCTTC. Amino acid sequence: CASSEFTWGPANYGYTF.

About this clonotype itself: This may be a read error, as it is one base from a much larger clone. The chain combines TRBV5-5 with TRBJ2-2; D is uncertain. The CDR3 runs 13 residues. In germline, CDR1 is SGHKS, CDR2 YYEKEE (reference sequence). Trimming took 4 bases from V and 0 from J, leaving 4 bases between them. CDR3 nucleotide sequence: TGTGCCAGCAGCACCGCGAACACCGGGGAGCTGTTTTTT. Its translation: CASSTANTGELFF.

The DNA for the CDR3 is TGCAGCGTGGGCCGGGACAGGGGCTACGAGCAGTACTTC. As protein: CSVGRDRGYEQYF. V usage is TRBV29-1 and J usage is TRBJ2-7; 10 bases are a match to TRBD1. Germline CDR1 reads SQVTM; CDR2 reads ANQGSEA. V gave up 6 bases and J gave up 3 bases; unmatched junction bases: 5. The CDR3 is 13 residues long.

This clonotype was counted only a few times. The V and J genes are TRBV7-3 and TRBJ2-2, with 9 bases aligning to TRBD1. Germline V gives CDR1 SGHTA, CDR2 FQGTGA. The CDR3 length is 18 residues. The ends lost 0 bases at V and 4 bases at J; junction bases unmatched: 9. CDR3 coding DNA: TGTGCCAGCAGCTTAACAGGACAGGGGAGGGTCAGCACCGGGGAGCTGTTTTTT. The encoded protein is CASSLTGQGRVSTGELFF.

About this clonotype: A junction end diverges from the germline sequence, so it may reflect a read error. The chain employs TRBV3-1 and TRBJ2-7; D gene unclear. The CDR3 has 14 amino acids. Germline V gene lookup returns CDR1 LGHDT and CDR2 YNNKEL (reference sequence). As DNA, the CDR3 is TGTGCCAGCAGCCGTCTCGGTTTACCTTTCGAGCGGTACTTC. It is translated as CASSRLGLPFERYF.

The chain uses TRBV12-3 or TRBV12-4 and TRBJ1-1; D unclear. The CDR3 is made up of 12 amino acids. V lost 6 bases and J lost 7, with 12 bases in between. The CDR3 is CASRIDLLEAFF. The CDR3 coding sequence is TGTGCCAGCAGGATAGACCTTCTTGAAGCTTTCTTT.

The chain employs TRBV28 and TRBJ1-1; 8 bases match TRBD1. The CDR3 has 19 residues. Per germline, CDR1 MDHEN and CDR2 SYDVKM. V was pared by 2 bases and J by 3 bases, with 17 bases of the junction left unmatched. Here the CDR3 reads CASSLILGHRGSGDTEAFF. CDR3 DNA sequence: TGTGCCAGCAGTTTAATTCTTGGACACAGGGGGTCTGGGGACACTGAAGCTTTCTTT.

J is TRBJ1-2 and V is TRBV6-4; tentative D call: TRBD1 (6 bases). The germline V gene encodes CDR1 MRHNA and CDR2 SNTAGT. The CDR3 runs 13 residues. Trimming shortened V by 5 bases and J by 4 bases, and 11 bases separated the two germline ends. The CDR3 loop is CASSPDSFYGYTF. The DNA of the CDR3 is TGTGCCAGCAGTCCGGACAGCTTCTATGGCTACACCTTC.

This clonotype was observed a handful of times. V gene TRBV13 combines with J gene TRBJ1-2; a possible D gene is TRBD1 (5 bases). The V gene's germline CDR1 is PRHDT and CDR2 FYEKMQ (reference sequence). V shed 5 bases and J shed 6 bases, with 13 bases lying between them. CDR3 length equals 13 residues. The CDR3 sequence: CASSPGDLDGYTF. In DNA form, the CDR3 reads TGTGCCAGCAGCCCGGGGGACCTTGATGGCTACACCTTC.

With respect to this clonotype: Sequence at one end of the junction differs from germline and may be a read error. V and J are TRBV28 and TRBJ2-5; 9 positions agree with TRBD2. The CDR3 has 14 residues. In germline, CDR1 is MDHEN, CDR2 SYDVKM. CDR3 DNA: TGTGCCAGCAGTGCAGGGGGGAGCGGGGGGACTGGGTTCTTC. It yields the protein CASSAGGSGGTGFF.

This clonotype was seen only a few times. The V and J genes are TRBV7-2 and TRBJ2-7; 10 bases align to TRBD2. This CDR3 contains 15 residues. V was pared by 1 base and J by 3 bases, with 3 bases of the junction left unmatched. CDR1 and CDR2 (germline): SGHTA, FQGNSA. CDR3: CASSLVASGGYEQYF. The CDR3 DNA reads as TGTGCCAGCAGCTTAGTCGCTAGCGGGGGCTACGAGCAGTACTTC.

The chain uses TRBV10-3 and TRBJ2-5; 8 bases agree with TRBD2. CDR1 is ENHRY, CDR2 SYGVKD, per germline. This CDR3 has 14 amino acids. V trimming: 5 bases; J trimming: 2 bases; junction bases outside the gene matches: 4. This chain's CDR3 is CAISTAGGQETQYF. The DNA of the CDR3 is TGTGCCATCAGTACCGCGGGGGGACAAGAGACCCAGTACTTC.

The chain employs TRBV7-9 and TRBJ2-6, with a tentative D call TRBD1 (5 bases). The germline gives CDR1 SEHNR, CDR2 FQNEAQ (reference sequence). The CDR3 contains 18 residues. V lost 1 base and J lost 2, with 15 bases in between. The CDR3, as DNA: TGTGCCAGCAGCTTAGGGGCCATTCAGGGTACTGGGGCCAACGTCCTGACTTTC. It encodes CASSLGAIQGTGANVLTF.

This clonotype was recorded a few times. V usage is TRBV7-2 and J usage is TRBJ1-2; perhaps TRBD1 as D (6 bases). The CDR3 runs 16 residues. Trimming pared 5 bases from V and 6 bases from J, leaving 22 bases between. Per germline, CDR1 SGHTA and CDR2 FQGNSA. The CDR3 DNA reads TGTGCCAGCAGCGTGGTGAGTTCGGACAGAATTAATGGCTACACCTTC. The encoded protein is CASSVVSSDRINGYTF.

The chain joins TRBV20-1 to TRBJ2-5, with D tentatively TRBD2 (6 bases). From germline, CDR1 is DFQATT and CDR2 SNEGSKA (reference sequence). Trimming removed 1 base from V and 4 bases from J, with 16 bases in between. The CDR3 runs 15 residues. CDR3: CSARAPDSGRETQYF. The CDR3 nucleotides read TGCAGTGCTAGAGCCCCGGATAGCGGAAGAGAGACCCAGTACTTC.

This clonotype was recorded a few times. The chain recombines TRBV6-1 with TRBJ2-3; the match to TRBD2 covers 9 bases. V trimming: 6 bases; J trimming: 2 bases; junction bases outside the gene matches: 6. Looked up from germline, CDR1 is MNHNS and CDR2 is SASEGT. The CDR3 contains 15 residues. The CDR3 nucleotides read TGTGCCAGCAGGGCAGCGGGGGGACCCACAGATACGCAGTATTTT. It codes for CASRAAGGPTDTQYF.

V usage is TRBV4-1 and J usage is TRBJ1-4; 8 positions agree with TRBD1. CDR3 size: 16 residues. In germline, CDR1 is MGHRA, CDR2 YSYEKL. V trimming: 0 bases; J trimming: 7 bases; junction bases outside the gene matches: 7. The CDR3 bases are TGCGCCAGCAGCCAAGATCTCGGACAGGGAGGTGAAAAACTGTTTTTT. It encodes CASSQDLGQGGEKLFF.

In this sample, this clonotype turned up a few times. The genes are TRBV5-1 and TRBJ2-2; the match to TRBD1 covers 9 bases. This CDR3 has 12 residues. After removal of 6 bases from V and 13 bases from J, the junction contained 7 bases not matched to a gene. Germline V gives CDR1 SGHRS, CDR2 YFSETQ. This chain's CDR3 is CASNGGQGVLFF. The CDR3 DNA sequence: TGCGCCAGCAATGGGGGACAGGGAGTGCTGTTTTTT. The variable domain in full, completed from reference TRBV5-1 and TRBJ2-2, reads KAGVTQTPRYLIKTRGQQVTLSCSPISGHRSVSWYQQTPGQGLQFLFEYFSETQRNKGNFPGRFSGRQFSNSRSEMNVSTLELGDSALYLCASNGGQGVLFFGEGSRLTVL.